This T cell receptor (beta chain) comes out of a study of blood T cell repertoires in COVID-19. Overall study: Sites across the United States, Italy and Spain contributed samples from acute and convalescent COVID-19. In each case, the material was cDNA or gDNA derived from T cells, B-cell-depleted T cells, or PBMCs.

This CDR3 is built from 14 residues. Per the germline V gene, CDR1 is MNHNY and CDR2 is SVGAGI (reference sequence). V was pared by 5 bases and J by 3 bases, with 5 bases of the junction left unmatched. How the authors handled the data: Amplification of reference gene primers provided the estimated nucleated cell counts. Profiling relied on immunoSEQ multiplex PCR, and the TCRdb table lists in-frame clones only, not all of them. The DNA was the basis for D and trimming; V, J and clone size are from that table. This sample yields about 140,000 clones, of which more than 60% are seen a single time; more than 8.5% belongs to the top ten.

Sequencing was done on a sample of peripheral blood. The receptor comes from a woman aged 50 to 60 with active or convalescent COVID-19. The chain recombines TRBV6-6 with TRBJ2-5; 8 nucleotides match TRBD2. The chain's CDR3 is CASSRGGPKETQYF. The CDR3 region has the DNA TGTGCCAGCAGTCGGGGGGGGCCGAAAGAGACCCAGTACTTC.